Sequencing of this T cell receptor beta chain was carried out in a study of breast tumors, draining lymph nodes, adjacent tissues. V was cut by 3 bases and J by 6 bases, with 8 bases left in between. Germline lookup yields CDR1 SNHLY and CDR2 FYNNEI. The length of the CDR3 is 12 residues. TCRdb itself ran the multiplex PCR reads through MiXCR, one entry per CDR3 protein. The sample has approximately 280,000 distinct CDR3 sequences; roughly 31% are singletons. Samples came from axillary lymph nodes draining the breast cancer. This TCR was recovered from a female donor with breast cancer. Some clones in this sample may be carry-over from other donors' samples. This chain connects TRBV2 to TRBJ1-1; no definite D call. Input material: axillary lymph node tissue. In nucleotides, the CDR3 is TGTGCCAGCAGTGAGCGGTTGGCTGAAGCTTTCTTT. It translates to CASSERLAEAFF.